This TCR beta chain was sequenced in a study of prognosis after radiotherapy for stage I lung cancer (dated by TCRdb to about 2021). A note on the overall study: Between early 2018 and January 2019, around 20 patients with stage I NSCLC were enrolled in Nanjing, China. The study included under 15 patients with newly diagnosed primary stage I lung tumors and roughly 5 with oligometastatic NSCLC after surgical resection of the primary tumor. Every patient was regarded as medically inoperable, because of comorbidities in over ten cases and refusal of surgery in 6 or 7 cases. Ages in the cohort of about a dozen men and 6 women ranged from roughly 50 to 90 years, with a median of 74. Squamous cell carcinoma histology was identified in 7 or 8 patients, and adenocarcinoma histology was identified in fewer than 15 patients. SBRT was delivered in 3 to 5 fractions with a biologically effective dose of at least 100 Gy, and image-guided IMRT or VMAT was used for delivery. SBRT was not combined with any concurrent therapy in any patient. Four of the 19 patients developed distant metastases after SBRT, at a median of roughly 7 months; the other 15 showed no significant progression. Peripheral blood TCR beta repertoires were profiled in stage I NSCLC patients before and after stereotactic body radiotherapy, and the study then linked these repertoires to distant failure. A total of about 40 blood samples from approximately 19 patients were sequenced, with one sample obtained before and one obtained after SBRT for each patient.

A history of other malignancies or of prior chemotherapy or radiotherapy was absent in all patients, and node-negative disease was shown on CT and PET/CT in all patients. At each of two time points, around 6 milliliters of peripheral venous blood were collected into EDTA tubes. Ficoll-Paque Plus density-gradient centrifugation was used to isolate PBMCs. Samples were stored at -80°C immediately after collection until analysis. The CDR1 and CDR2 encoded by the germline V gene (reference sequence) are DFQATT and SNEGSKA. The CDR3 spans 14 residues, from the cysteine through the phenylalanine. Only the CDR3 region is kept as DNA, spanning 42 bases read in frame from base 1. The junction carries 11 bases between V and J, which are trimmed by 6 bases and 2 bases respectively. This clonotype was seen repeatedly, ten times or more. Its antigen target is currently unknown. Base qualities are not at hand, and no much larger clone is one base apart.

The investigation overall reported the following: After SBRT, the count of unique TCR clones dropped from a median of roughly 9,300 beforehand to approximately 7,100 afterward (Wilcoxon paired P=0.011). None of the reported P values were adjusted for multiple comparisons. Post-SBRT Shannon entropy and its change from baseline were lower in patients who developed distant metastases; baseline Shannon entropy was not associated with metastases. Tumor specificity of expanded TCR clones was not determined. Limitations of the study included a small cohort and short follow-up, and the study findings need independent validation. TRBV and TRBJ usage frequencies reportedly varied with metastasis status, involving two V genes at baseline and several V and two J genes after SBRT.

Two rounds of multiplex PCR on genomic DNA were used to amplify the TCR beta CDR3 region. In the first PCR round, primers specific to each TRBV and TRBJ gene were used, and the primer sequences were filed in Chinese patent CN105087789A. Universal primers were used in the second round of PCR. The Roche High Pure PCR Template Preparation Kit was used to extract genomic DNA from frozen PBMCs. The libraries underwent paired-end sequencing with 151 bp reads on an Illumina HiSeq 3000. In the authors' own workflow: CutAdapt was used to discard raw reads that did not contain the multiplex PCR primer sequences. PEAR was used to merge high-quality paired reads into contigs. TRB V, D and J gene segments were assigned to each contig with MiXCR by alignment to reference sequences. To remove sequencing errors, CDR3 sequences were clustered according to base quality and sequence similarity. Shannon entropy, normalized by the natural log of the productive TCR sequence number, served as the measure of diversity. One minus Shannon entropy divided by the natural log of the number of unique clonotypes was used as the definition of clonality. Progression-free survival cut-offs for repertoire metrics were chosen using the Youden index of ROC curves, with analyses run in R 3.5.3. Using fastp at Q25 and MiXCR, TCRdb reprocessed the public reads and kept productive beta chains. Rows matching on CDR3 protein sequence are summarized as one entry with the most common DNA and genes. The V and J calls and clone size are TCRdb's, not the authors'. This sample gives 45,000 to 60,000 distinct CDR3 sequences in total; over 30% of them show up just once. The ten largest clones represent just under 9.5% of the sample.

The material was PBMCs, obtained before or after stereotactic body radiation therapy (not recorded which). The chain is made from TRBV20-1 and TRBJ2-6; confidence is insufficient to name the D gene. This TCR was recovered from a donor older than 45 with non-small cell lung cancer. The sequence in DNA is TGCAGTGCCTTTCCCCAGACTGGGGCCAACGTCCTGACTTTC. This codes for CSAFPQTGANVLTF.